What follows describes a single T cell receptor (beta chain). TCRdb's copy holds only in-frame clones and misses some; the assay was immunoSEQ multiplex PCR. The sample shows more than 110,000 clones, about three quarters of them seen only once. The entry originates in a study of cytotoxic CD8 clonotypes in ibrutinib-treated CLL. The CDR3 consists of 15 residues. V lost 4 bases, J lost 2 bases, and 16 bases lay in between. Germline V gene sequence: CDR1 SGHDT, CDR2 YYEEEE. The chain combines TRBV5-6 with TRBJ2-7; D might be TRBD1 (5 bases). This receptor was obtained from a human donor with chronic lymphocytic leukemia. Source: PBMCs, taken after 24 months of ibrutinib treatment. The chain's CDR3 is CASSPLGWGTYEQYF. The CDR3 DNA reads TGTGCCAGCAGCCCCTTGGGGTGGGGCACCTACGAGCAGTACTTC.